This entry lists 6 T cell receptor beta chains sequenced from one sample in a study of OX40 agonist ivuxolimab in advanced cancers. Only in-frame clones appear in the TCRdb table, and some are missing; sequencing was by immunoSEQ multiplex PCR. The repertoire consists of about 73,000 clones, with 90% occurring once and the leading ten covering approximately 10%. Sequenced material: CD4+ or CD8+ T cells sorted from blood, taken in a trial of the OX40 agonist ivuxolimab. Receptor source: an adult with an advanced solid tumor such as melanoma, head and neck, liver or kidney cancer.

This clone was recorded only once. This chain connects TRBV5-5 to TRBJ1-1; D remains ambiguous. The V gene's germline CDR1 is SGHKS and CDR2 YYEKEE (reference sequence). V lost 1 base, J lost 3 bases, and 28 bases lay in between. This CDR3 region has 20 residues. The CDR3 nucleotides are TGTGCCAGCAGCTTGATCCCACCCGGTCCGCGACCCCGGCGGCACACTGAAGCTTTCTTT. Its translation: CASSLIPPGPRPRRHTEAFF.

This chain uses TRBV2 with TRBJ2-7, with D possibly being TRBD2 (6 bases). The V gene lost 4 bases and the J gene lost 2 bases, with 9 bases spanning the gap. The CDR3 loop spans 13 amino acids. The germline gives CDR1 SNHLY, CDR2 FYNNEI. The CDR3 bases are TGTGCCAGCAGTGCCGGGGGACCCTACGAGCAGTACTTC. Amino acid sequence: CASSAGGPYEQYF. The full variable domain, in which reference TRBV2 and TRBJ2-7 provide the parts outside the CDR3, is EPEVTQTPSHQVTQMGQEVILRCVPISNHLYFYWYRQILGQKVEFLVSFYNNEISEKSEIFDDQFSVERPDGSNFTLKIRSTKLEDSAMYFCASSAGGPYEQYFGPGTRLTVT.

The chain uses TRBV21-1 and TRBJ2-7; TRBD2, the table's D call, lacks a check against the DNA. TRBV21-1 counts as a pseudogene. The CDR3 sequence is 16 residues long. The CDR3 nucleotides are TGTGCCAGCAGCATTACCGGGACTAGCGGATACTACGAGCAGTACTTC. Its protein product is CASSITGTSGYYEQYF.

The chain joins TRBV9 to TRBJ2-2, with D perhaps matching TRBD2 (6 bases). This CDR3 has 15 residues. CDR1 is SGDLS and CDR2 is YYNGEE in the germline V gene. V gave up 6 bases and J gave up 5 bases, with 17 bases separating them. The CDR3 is CASTGFSAGTGELFF. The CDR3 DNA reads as TGTGCCAGCACCGGTTTCTCGGCGGGGACCGGGGAGCTGTTTTTT.

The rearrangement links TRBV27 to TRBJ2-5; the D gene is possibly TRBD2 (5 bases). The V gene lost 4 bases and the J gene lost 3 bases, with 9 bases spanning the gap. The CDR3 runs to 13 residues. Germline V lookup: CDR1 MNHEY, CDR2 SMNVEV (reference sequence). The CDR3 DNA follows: TGTGCCAGCAGTTCACTAGGGAAAGAGACCCAGTACTTC. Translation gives CASSSLGKETQYF.

This chain's CDR3 is CASREQGFNEQFF. DNA of the CDR3: TGTGCCAGCCGCGAACAGGGGTTCAATGAGCAGTTCTTC. The chain combines TRBV13 with TRBJ2-1; 7 nucleotides agree with TRBD1. CDR3 length: 13 amino acids. V was pared by 8 bases and J by 6 bases, with 7 bases of the junction left unmatched. CDR1 and CDR2 from the germline V gene are PRHDT and FYEKMQ (reference sequence).